Reported below is one T cell receptor beta chain. This clonotype appeared many times. Its cognate antigen has yet to be identified. No base qualities exist here, and no much larger clone lies one base off it. Counted from cysteine to phenylalanine, this CDR3 has 13 amino acids. Only the CDR3 portion is preserved as DNA: 39 bases, with reading frame beginning at the first base. CDR1 and CDR2 are drawn from the germline V gene (reference sequence): DFQATT, SNEGSKA. Deletion took 6 bases off V and 1 base off J, with a span of 13 bases between the germline ends. For repertoire sequencing, TCR beta CDR3 regions were amplified from RNA transcripts. The first round was an RT-PCR using HTBI primers with the Qiagen OneStep RT-PCR kit, and this first round was followed by a second-round multiplex PCR, then size selection and purification. Libraries were sequenced paired-end with 100 bp reads on an Illumina HiSeq2000. The authors processed their data as follows. SOAPnuke was used for read processing, and reads with adapters, uncalled bases, a mean Phred below 15, or no exact constant-primer or identifier match were discarded. COPE v1.2.5 was used to merge high-quality paired reads. Each unique nucleotide sequence was defined as a clonotype, and clonotypes were aligned to IMGT TRB V, D and J references with MiTCR v1.1. The analysis was limited to V-J combinations with a frequency above 0.0001, which together covered roughly 99% of the repertoires. For each V-J combination, a TCR clonal expansion and chaos score was defined as F50 clonal expansion divided by the chaos observed in the TCRdist matrix. Welch's t-statistics and random forest were used to narrow the features down to approximately 13 V-J combinations, which were then fed into a naive Bayes classifier. Thyroid-blood repertoire similarity was quantified with the Morisita-Horn index. TCRdb trimmed the raw reads at Q25, called clones with MiXCR and kept productive beta chains. Each entry merges the rows of one CDR3 protein and shows their most common DNA and genes. The V and J calls were not made by the authors but by TCRdb's processing. Here the sample has hundreds of thousands of distinct CDR3 sequences; 20% to 25% occur a single time. The ten largest clones take up roughly 7.4% of the sample.

The entry originates in a study of Graves' ophthalmopathy and Graves' hyperthyroidism (dated by TCRdb to 2017 to 2018). Looking at the study overall: Peripheral blood was collected at initial diagnosis, before any treatment. TCR beta repertoire signatures were used to distinguish Graves' ophthalmopathy from Graves' hyperthyroidism and to predict progression to ophthalmopathy. In total, 135 blood samples were TCR-sequenced: approximately 42 ophthalmopathy, about 75 hyperthyroidism and 17 hyperthyroidism-to-ophthalmopathy patients. To explore V-J signatures that distinguish ophthalmopathy from hyperthyroidism, a discovery set of more than 90 patients was enrolled, made up of 43 with ophthalmopathy and 57 with stable hyperthyroidism. An independent validation cohort comprised 18 hyperthyroidism patients and about 16 patients who later progressed from hyperthyroidism to ophthalmopathy. T-cell repertoires of thyroid tissue and blood were compared in about 6 hyperthyroidism patients. Once sampling was done, hyperthyroidism patients were given methimazole at a starting dose of 30 mg daily, while ophthalmopathy patients were given high-dose intravenous methylprednisolone. The approximately 100 discovery patients were divided at random into training and test sets in a 7:3 ratio. The paper as a whole reports these results and caveats: In validation, the model predicted ophthalmopathy progression with roughly 68% sensitivity and about 73% specificity; some twelve predicted patients were CT-confirmed with GO in a median of approximately 6.5 months. Sample size was not statistically predetermined, and group allocation was not concealed from the investigators. Most expanded thyroid clonotypes with frequency above 0.001 were also detected in blood, suggesting blood repertoires may reflect the thyroid immune response. In cross-validation, the 13-signature model distinguished ophthalmopathy from stable hyperthyroidism with 85% to 90% sensitivity and around 81% specificity, and in the test set the corresponding values were around 80% and 75%.

Stable hyperthyroidism was defined as no progression to ophthalmopathy within 18 months of follow-up. Patients with hyperthyroidism were aged 18 to 65 years, had been newly diagnosed, and had a disease duration of less than 2 months. Patients with other autoimmune diseases, uncontrolled infections, pregnancy or lactation were excluded. Diagnosis was based on clinical symptoms, serum thyroxine, TRAb, thyroid ultrasound and orbital computed tomography. Using Ficoll-Paque density gradient centrifugation, PBMCs were isolated from 9.5 to 10 ml of fresh peripheral blood. Total RNA was extracted with Trizol reagent and quality-checked on an Agilent 2100 Bioanalyzer.

This sequence uses TRBV20-1 and TRBJ2-7; the D element could tentatively be TRBD1 or TRBD2, as 5 bases agree for each. Sequencing was carried out using peripheral blood. The TCR originated in a woman younger than 35 with stable Graves' hyperthyroidism. Some clones in this sample may be carry-over from other donors' samples. Donor details come from another sample of the same person, matched by shared clones. CDR3 protein: CSAGPTSSYEQYF. The DNA sequence is given as TGCAGTGCGGGACCGACTTCATCCTACGAGCAGTACTTC.